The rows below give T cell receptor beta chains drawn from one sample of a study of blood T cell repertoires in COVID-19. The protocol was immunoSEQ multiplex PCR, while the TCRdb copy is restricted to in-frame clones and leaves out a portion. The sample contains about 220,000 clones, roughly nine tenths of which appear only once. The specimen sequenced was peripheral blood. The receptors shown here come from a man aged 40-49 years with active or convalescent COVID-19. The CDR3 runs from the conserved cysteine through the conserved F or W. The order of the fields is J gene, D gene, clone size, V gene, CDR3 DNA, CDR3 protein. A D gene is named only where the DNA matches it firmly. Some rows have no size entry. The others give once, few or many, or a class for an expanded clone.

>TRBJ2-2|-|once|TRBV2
TGTGCCAGCAGTGGGGGGCAGGGCGGAACCGGGGAGCTGTTTTTT
CASSGGQGGTGELFF
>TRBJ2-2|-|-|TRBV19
TGTGCCAGTACCGATGGAGTTTCCGGGGAGCTGTTTTTT
CASTDGVSGELFF
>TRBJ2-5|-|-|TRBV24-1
TGTGCCACCAGTCAGGGCTTGGAGACCCAGTACTTC
CATSQGLETQYF
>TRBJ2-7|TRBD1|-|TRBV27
TGTGCCAGCAGTTTAGCACAGGGGGACTACGAGCAGTACTTC
CASSLAQGDYEQYF
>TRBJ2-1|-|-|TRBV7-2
TGTGCCACCCCGGTTGGGGGGGCGTTGTACAATGAGCAGTTCTTC
CATPVGGALYNEQFF
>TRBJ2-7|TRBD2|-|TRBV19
TGTGCCAGTAGTCTGGGACTAGCGGGAGGCCCCTCCTACGAGCAGTACTTC
CASSLGLAGGPSYEQYF
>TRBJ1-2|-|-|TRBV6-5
TGTGCCAGCAGTTTTACAGGTTCGGCTGGCTACACCTTC
CASSFTGSAGYTF
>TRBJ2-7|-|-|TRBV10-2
TGCGCCAGCAGGGGGGACTGGGGAGAGCAGTACTTC
CASRGDWGEQYF
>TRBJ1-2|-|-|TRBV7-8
TGTGCCAGCAGCTTAATGTCCGGGACAAGGTTGTACGGCTACACCTTC
CASSLMSGTRLYGYTF
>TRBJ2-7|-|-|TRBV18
TGTGCCAGCTCACCGAGAAGCGACGAGCAGTACTTC
CASSPRSDEQYF
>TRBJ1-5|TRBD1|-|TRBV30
TGTGCCTGGAGTCGCCCCCTGGGACAGGGTATAGATCAGCCCCAGCATTTT
CAWSRPLGQGIDQPQHF
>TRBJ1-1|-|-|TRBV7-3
TGTGCCAGCAGCTTGATTCCCAGGTCTTCAAATTTGAACACTGAAGCTTTCTTT
CASSLIPRSSNLNTEAFF
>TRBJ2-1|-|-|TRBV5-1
TGCGCCAGCAGCTTGGTACTAAACAATGAGCAGTTCTTC
CASSLVLNNEQFF
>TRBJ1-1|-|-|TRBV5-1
TGCGCCAGCAGCTCCGACACTGAAGCTTTCTTT
CASSSDTEAFF
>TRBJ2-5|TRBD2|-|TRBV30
TGTGCCTGGAGTGTTGGTAGCGGGATTTGGGGGACCCAGTACTTC
CAWSVGSGIWGTQYF
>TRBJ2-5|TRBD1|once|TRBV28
TGTGCCAGCAGTTTATCTTTTACCGGGACAGGGGGGGAAGAGACCCAGTACTTC
CASSLSFTGTGGEETQYF
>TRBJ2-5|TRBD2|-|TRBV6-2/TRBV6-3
TGTGCCAGCAGTACTCGAAGGACTAGCGGCCAAGAGACCCAGTACTTC
CASSTRRTSGQETQYF
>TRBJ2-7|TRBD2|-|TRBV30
TGTGCCTGGAGGGGGACTGGCGGGGACTACTACGAGCAGTACTTC
CAWRGTGGDYYEQYF
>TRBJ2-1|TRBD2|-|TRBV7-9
TGTGCCAGCAGCGGACTAGCGGGGGACAATGAGCAGTTCTTC
CASSGLAGDNEQFF
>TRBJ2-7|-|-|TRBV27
TGTGCCAGCAGTCTACAGGGATTGGGGAACGAGCAGTACTTC
CASSLQGLGNEQYF
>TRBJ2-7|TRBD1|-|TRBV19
TGTGCCAGCGGGACAGGGGGCCCCTACGAGCAGTACTTC
CASGTGGPYEQYF
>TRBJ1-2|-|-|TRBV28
TGTGCCAGCACCCCAGGGAGGAACTATGGCTACACCTTC
CASTPGRNYGYTF
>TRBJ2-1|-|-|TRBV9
TGTGCCAGCAGCGTACTAAGTTCCTACAATGAGCAGTTCTTC
CASSVLSSYNEQFF
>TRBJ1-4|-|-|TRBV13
TGTGCCAGCAGCTCGACCCCGGGGGGAGGGGAAAAACTGTTTTTT
CASSSTPGGGEKLFF
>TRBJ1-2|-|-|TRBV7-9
TGTGCCAGCACCGAATCGGGGGACTACACCTTC
CASTESGDYTF
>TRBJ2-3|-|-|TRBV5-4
TGTGCCAGCAGCTTTCGGGGGGCCCCAGATACGCAGTATTTT
CASSFRGAPDTQYF
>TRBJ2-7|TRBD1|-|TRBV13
TGTGCCAGCAGCTTAGCACCCGACAGGGACGAGCAGTACTTC
CASSLAPDRDEQYF
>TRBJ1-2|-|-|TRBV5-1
TGCGCCAGCAGCTTGGAGAGCACCAACTATGGCTACACCTTC
CASSLESTNYGYTF
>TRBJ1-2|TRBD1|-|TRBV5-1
TGCGCCAGCAGTACAGGGGGCGGCTATGGCTACACCTTC
CASSTGGGYGYTF
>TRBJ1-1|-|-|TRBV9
TGTGCCAGCAGCTTCGGTCGGGGTAACACTGAAGCTTTCTTT
CASSFGRGNTEAFF
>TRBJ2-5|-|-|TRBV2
TGTGCCAGCTGCTGGGCCGTAGAGACCCAGTACTTC
CASCWAVETQYF
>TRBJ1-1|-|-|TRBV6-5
TGTGCCAGCCGATCATTAGGGAGCACTGAAGCTTTCTTT
CASRSLGSTEAFF
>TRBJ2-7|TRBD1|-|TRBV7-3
TGTGCCAGCAGCTTAGGTTTTGGGACAGGGGGCTTGGACGAGCAGTACTTC
CASSLGFGTGGLDEQYF
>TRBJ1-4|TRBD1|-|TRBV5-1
TGCGCCAGCAGCGTCAGGGGGGCTGAAAAACTGTTTTTT
CASSVRGAEKLFF
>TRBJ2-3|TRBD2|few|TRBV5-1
TGCGCCAGCAGCTCTAGGGTAACGGGACTAGCGGGAGGGACAGATACGCAGTATTTT
CASSSRVTGLAGGTDTQYF
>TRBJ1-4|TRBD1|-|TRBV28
TGTGCCAGCAGAGTGACAGGGGATAATGAAAAACTGTTTTTT
CASRVTGDNEKLFF
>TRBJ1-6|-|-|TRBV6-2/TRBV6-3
TGTGCCAGCAGTAACGGATTTTCGAGGTCACCCCTCCACTTT
CASSNGFSRSPLHF
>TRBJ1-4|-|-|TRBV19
TGTGCCAGTACCGACAGGACAGAAAATGAAAAACTGTTTTTT
CASTDRTENEKLFF
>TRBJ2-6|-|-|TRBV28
TGTGCCAGCAGTTTTCAAGGGGCCAACGTCCTGACTTTC
CASSFQGANVLTF
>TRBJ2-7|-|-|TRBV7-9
TGTGCCAGCAGCAGTTACACCGCGGGGAGCTCCTACGAGCAGTACTTC
CASSSYTAGSSYEQYF
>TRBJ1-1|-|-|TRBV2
TGTGCCAGCAGTGTCGGGGGGACTGCGATGAACACTGAAGCTTTCTTT
CASSVGGTAMNTEAFF
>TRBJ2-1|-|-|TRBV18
TGTGCCAGCTCACCACGGGCCGCCCGAAGCTCCTACAATGAGCAGTTCTTC
CASSPRAARSSYNEQFF
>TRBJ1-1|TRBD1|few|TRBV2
TGTGCCAGCAGCCCCGGACAGGGCGCTTTCTTT
CASSPGQGAFF
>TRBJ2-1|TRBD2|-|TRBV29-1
TGCAGCGTCGCGGGAGCTGAGCAGTTCTTC
CSVAGAEQFF
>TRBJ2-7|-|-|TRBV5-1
TGCGCCAGCAGCCTCGACAGCCCCCGAGACGAGCAGTACTTC
CASSLDSPRDEQYF
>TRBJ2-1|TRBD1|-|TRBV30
TGTGCCTGGAGACCCGGGACAGTCTACAATGAGCAGTTCTTC
CAWRPGTVYNEQFF
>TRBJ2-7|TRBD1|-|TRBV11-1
TGTGCCAGCAGCGTACAGGGGTCCGAGCAGTACTTC
CASSVQGSEQYF
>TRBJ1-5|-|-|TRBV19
TGTGCCAGTAGGGTAAGCAACTTATCAAATCAGCCCCAGCATTTT
CASRVSNLSNQPQHF
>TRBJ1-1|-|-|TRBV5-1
TGCGCCAGCAGCTTGGCTGGGCCAGGGGTGAACACTGAAGCTTTCTTT
CASSLAGPGVNTEAFF
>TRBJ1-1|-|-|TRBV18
TGTGCCAGTTCACCTGACAATTTGAACACTGAAGCTTTCTTT
CASSPDNLNTEAFF
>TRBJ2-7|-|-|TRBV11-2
TGTGCCAGCAGCTTTGACAGATCCTACGAGCAGTACTTC
CASSFDRSYEQYF
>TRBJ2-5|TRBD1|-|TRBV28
TGTGCCAGCAGCTTGACTCACAGGGGGTTACAAGAGACCCAGTACTTC
CASSLTHRGLQETQYF
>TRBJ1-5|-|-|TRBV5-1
TGCGCCAGCAGCCAGGTGGGCGGGAGCAATCAGCCCCAGCATTTT
CASSQVGGSNQPQHF
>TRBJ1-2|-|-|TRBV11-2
TGTGCCAGCAGCTCGAAGGAGTGGAACTATGGCTACACCTTC
CASSSKEWNYGYTF